The T cell receptor (beta chain) under discussion was sequenced for a study of human T cells and chemical hapten exposure. Study results and caveats: TCRs above 1 in 1000 frequency did not change with DPC sensitization.

MiXCR, applied by TCRdb to the RACE reads, yields one record per CDR3 protein. The table has 150,000 to 200,000 distinct CDR3 sequences, almost 30% seen once. Concerning this clonotype itself: Its target is not known.

The time point: pre-sensitization, week 0. Treatment noted: therapeutic diphenylcyclopropenone sensitization with weekly scalp DPC. CDR1 is MDHEN and CDR2 is SYDVKM in the germline V gene. This CDR3 has 11 amino acids. V gave up 7 bases and J gave up 2 bases, with 6 bases separating them. This TCR came from a woman in her 30s with alopecia areata. Some clones in this sample may be carry-over from other donors' samples. This material consisted of whole blood, taken in connection with sensitization to the hapten diphenylcyclopropenone (DPC). The chain recombines TRBV28 with TRBJ2-7, with unresolved D. DNA for the CDR3: TGTGCCAGCACAGCGCCCTACGAGCAGTACTTC. Translated, it gives CASTAPYEQYF.